The present TCR beta chain was sequenced within a study of T cell clonality in common variable immunodeficiency. There are many counts of this clone. Its antigen is unidentified. From the germline J gene comes the end of the CDR3, since the read stops 3 residues before it. Whole-study results and caveats: Fewer deletions and N-nucleotide insertions were reportedly seen in common variable immunodeficiency TCR beta sequences. Fewer TCRbeta clones were shared among CVID subjects than controls.

Data came from immunoSEQ multiplex PCR; TCRdb stores just in-frame clones and leaves some out. Recorded here are fewer than 65,000 clones, none singletons. The trim removed 5 bases at V and 1 base at J, leaving 5 bases unmatched. CDR1 and CDR2 from the germline V gene are SQVTM and ANQGSEA. The CDR3 sequence is 15 residues long. This sequence joins TRBV29-1 and TRBJ2-5; 12 bases agree with TRBD2. The sequenced sample was peripheral blood mononuclear cells. The clonotype originates from a person aged 18 to 75 in good health. CDR3 bases read: TGCAGCGTTTCTACTAGCGGGGGGAGCCAAGAGACC. It is translated as CSVSTSGGSQET. Given in full, the CDR3 is CSVSTSGGSQETQYF.